This TCR beta chain was retrieved from a study of tumour-infiltrating T cells in Burkitt lymphoma (dated by TCRdb to 2018 to 2021). With respect to the entire study: When TCR repertoire data were correlated with clinical outcome, productive clonality turned out to predict both overall and progression-free survival, independent of established prognosticators, age at diagnosis among them.

Receptor libraries were prepared by the immunoSEQ multiplex PCR assay. TCRdb retrieved this table from immuneACCESS and kept in-frame rearrangements only. Not all clones are present; in checked studies, unresolved V genes account for under half, and no reason is known for the remainder. In this sample the table shows 1,500 to 2,000 clones, around a sixth of which occur a single time. The ten largest clones take up around an eighth of the sample. The CDR3 goes from the cysteine to the phenylalanine over 19 residues. Kept here is only the CDR3 DNA, which spans 57 bases and is read in frame from base 1. Taken from the germline V gene, the CDR1 and CDR2 loops are SGHAT and FQNNGV. Trimmed from V: 5 bases; trimmed from J: 5 bases; junction bases lacking a gene match: 14. Comment on this clone: Its cognate antigen has yet to be identified. Base-call qualities are not available, and no considerably larger clone is one nucleotide away.

The material sequenced was tumor tissue. The sequence links TRBV11-2 to TRBJ2-5; 16 of the junction bases match TRBD2. The sequence was collected from a human donor with diffuse large B-cell lymphoma. The CDR3 region: CASSPGPGTSGGARETQYF. The nucleotide sequence is TGTGCCAGCAGCCCAGGACCCGGGACTAGCGGGGGGGCGCGGGAGACCCAGTACTTC.